This entry describes one T cell receptor beta chain. Antigen unknown. Trimming pared 0 bases from V and 4 bases from J, leaving 6 bases between. CDR1 and CDR2 from the germline V gene are LNHDA and SQIVND (reference sequence). CDR3 length equals 14 residues. Here immunoSEQ multiplex PCR was the method, and the copy in TCRdb shows in-frame clones only, minus some. The sample lists about 180,000 clones; 85% were seen once. The data are from a study of cytomegalovirus exposure and HLA in healthy donors. Study-wide context: The same platform was used for the 120 validation repertoires and the roughly 700 first-cohort repertoires, a later analysis reported.

The study, taken as a whole, reports: TCR beta chains numbering roughly 150 were designated cytomegalovirus-associated. It was found in a later analysis that first-cohort TCR clusters tended to co-occur in the 90 to 150 validation repertoires. Cytomegalovirus status, reportedly, was diagnosed with high specificity and sensitivity by the classifier.

This receptor was identified in a man younger than 30 in good health and CMV-seropositive. The sequenced sample was PBMCs. V and J are TRBV19 and TRBJ2-2; D unclear. The CDR3 protein is CASSIDLTTGELFF. In nucleotides, the CDR3 is TGTGCCAGTAGTATAGATCTAACCACCGGGGAGCTGTTTTTT.